These 24 T cell receptor beta chains share one sample of origin, sequenced in a study of neoadjuvant anti-PD-1 for oral cavity cancer. The table came from immunoSEQ multiplex PCR; TCRdb's copy has only in-frame clones and leaves some out. The table lists over 10,000 clones, roughly 67% of them singletons, with approximately 2.8% in the top ten. As for time point: after neoadjuvant nivolumab, at surgical resection. The sequencing used PBMCs, collected after nivolumab (anti-PD-1) treatment. The receptor set was obtained from a person aged 40 to 85 with oral cavity squamous cell carcinoma.

In its sample, this clone is large (0.1 to 1%). The V and J genes are TRBV25-1 and TRBJ2-7; D is tentatively TRBD1 or TRBD2 (5 bases each). The germline CDR1 and CDR2 sequences are MGHDK and SYGVNS. CDR3 size: 12 residues. Trimming shortened V by 7 bases and J by 2 bases, and 9 bases separated the two germline ends. The CDR3 bases are TGTGCCAGCACCGGGACCACCTACGAGCAGTACTTC. Protein: CASTGTTYEQYF.

V is TRBV6-5 and J is TRBJ1-4; a possible D gene is TRBD1 (5 bases). The CDR3 loop spans 14 amino acids. The germline gives CDR1 MNHEY, CDR2 SVGAGI. The V gene lost 0 bases and the J gene lost 8 bases, with 10 bases spanning the gap. CDR3 DNA sequence: TGTGCCAGCAGTTACTCGGCAGGGTGGGAAAAACTGTTTTTT. This sequence encodes CASSYSAGWEKLFF.

Turning to this clone: Because the CDR3's place on the DNA is in doubt, the DNA is left out and the CDR3 is given as listed by TCRdb. This chain uses TRBV27 with TRBJ2-5; the D call of TRBD1 is as the table states it, not checked on the DNA. The CDR3 totals 15 residues, both ends included. Germline CDR1 is MNHEY and CDR2 is SMNVEV (reference sequence). The CDR3 protein is CASSLLVGAGSLTYF.

The genes are TRBV5-1 and TRBJ2-7; TRBD2 aligns across 8 bases. V lost 2 bases and J lost 3; bases outside the gene matches: 4. The CDR3 runs to 14 residues. The germline gives CDR1 SGHRS, CDR2 YFSETQ. CDR3 protein: CASSFKRESYEQYF. CDR3 in DNA: TGCGCCAGCAGCTTTAAGCGGGAGAGCTACGAGCAGTACTTC.

The V gene is TRBV7-2, the J gene TRBJ2-1, with D hard to call. Trimming left V 3 bases short and J 2 bases short, with 11 bases between. The CDR3 runs to 15 residues. Per the germline V gene, CDR1 is SGHTA and CDR2 is FQGNSA. In DNA, the CDR3 is TGTGCCAGCAGCTTGAGCGCCTCCACCTACAATGAGCAGTTCTTC. This gives the protein CASSLSASTYNEQFF.

This rearrangement joins TRBV5-1 to TRBJ2-7, with 12 bases aligning to TRBD2. This CDR3 region has 16 residues. V dropped 0 bases and J dropped 0; count of bases not matched to a gene: 1. Looked up from germline, CDR1 is SGHRS and CDR2 is YFSETQ. The DNA of the CDR3 is TGCGCCAGCAGCTTGGGACTAGCGGGAGCCTCCTACGAGCAGTACTTC. Encoded protein: CASSLGLAGASYEQYF.

The V and J genes are TRBV18 and TRBJ2-7; 8 positions agree with TRBD2. CDR3 length: 15 residues. Looked up from germline, CDR1 is KGHSH and CDR2 is LQKENI. With 0 bases clipped from V and 4 bases from J, the junction kept 5 bases outside the gene matches. The CDR3 sequence is CASSPPGLANYEQYF. The CDR3 nucleotides read TGTGCCAGCTCACCACCAGGACTAGCTAATTACGAGCAGTACTTC.

This clone appeared a few times. V and J are TRBV7-8 and TRBJ1-5, with D perhaps matching TRBD1 (6 bases). Trimming took off 5 bases at V and 2 bases at J, with 10 bases between the two ends. The CDR3 covers 14 residues. CDR1 SGHVS and CDR2 FQNEAQ come from the germline V gene. Here the CDR3 reads CASSKGGGNQPQHF. The CDR3 nucleotides read TGTGCCAGCAGCAAAGGGGGTGGCAATCAGCCCCAGCATTTT.

V gene TRBV5-1 combines with J gene TRBJ1-1; 7 bases map to TRBD1. The germline CDR1 and CDR2 sequences are SGHRS and YFSETQ. Trimming took 6 bases from V and 2 from J; bases not matched to a gene: 7. The CDR3 has 14 amino acids. CDR3 DNA: TGCGCCAGCACCCGGGACAGCTATAACACTGAAGCTTTCTTT. This encodes CASTRDSYNTEAFF.

V and J are TRBV7-9 and TRBJ1-1, with a weak D call TRBD1 (5 bases). Trimming stripped 4 bases from V and 5 bases from J, with 11 bases between. The CDR3 extends over 13 amino acids. Germline CDR1 SEHNR, CDR2 FQNEAQ (reference sequence). The CDR3 DNA reads as TGTGCCAGCAGCTCAAGGGAGGGGACTGAAGCTTTCTTT. It codes for CASSSREGTEAFF.

The CDR3 DNA reads as TGTGCCAGCAGTTTCTACAATGAGCAGTTCTTC. It translates to CASSFYNEQFF. This chain joins TRBV28 and TRBJ2-1; no reliable D call. CDR3 length: 11 residues. V lost 3 bases to trimming and J lost 3 bases, with 0 bases between them. CDR1 is MDHEN, CDR2 SYDVKM, per germline.

The J gene is TRBJ1-2, the V gene TRBV5-1; the match to TRBD1 covers 9 bases. V shed 4 bases, J shed 6 bases, and the junction held 7 bases outside the gene matches. This CDR3 has 14 amino acids. Germline loops: CDR1 SGHRS, CDR2 YFSETQ. CDR3 sequence (DNA): TGCGCCAGCAGCCCCGGGACAGGGTTTGATGGCTACACCTTC. Protein: CASSPGTGFDGYTF. The whole variable domain, remainder taken from reference TRBV5-1 and TRBJ1-2, is KAGVTQTPRYLIKTRGQQVTLSCSPISGHRSVSWYQQTPGQGLQFLFEYFSETQRNKGNFPGRFSGRQFSNSRSEMNVSTLELGDSALYLCASSPGTGFDGYTFGSGTRLTVV.

The rearrangement joins TRBV29-1 to TRBJ1-1; D is unclear. The CDR3 length is 13 residues. CDR1 and CDR2 from the germline V gene are SQVTM and ANQGSEA. V was cut by 4 bases and J by 1 base, with 10 bases left in between. CDR3 coding DNA: TGCAGCGTTGGGGCCGCGGAGAACACTGAAGCTTTCTTT. Protein sequence: CSVGAAENTEAFF.

The chain links TRBV2 to TRBJ2-3; D possibly corresponds to TRBD2 (5 bases). V was trimmed by 2 bases and J by 5 bases, leaving 11 bases between them. The CDR3 length is 14 residues. The germline gives CDR1 SNHLY, CDR2 FYNNEI. CDR3 amino acids: CASSEQGRGDTQYF. Written as DNA, the CDR3 is TGTGCCAGCAGTGAACAAGGGAGAGGAGATACGCAGTATTTT.

The chain is built from TRBV11-3 and TRBJ2-1, with TRBD2 matching 9 bases. Looked up from germline, CDR1 is SGHNT and CDR2 is YENEEA. V trimming: 5 bases; J trimming: 8 bases; junction bases outside the gene matches: 7. CDR3 length equals 14 residues. CDR3 protein: CASSPAAGGYEQFF. The CDR3, as DNA: TGTGCCAGCAGCCCCGCTGCGGGAGGGTATGAGCAGTTCTTC.

The chain links TRBV9 to TRBJ2-3; 7 bases match TRBD2. The junction had 3 bases not matched to a gene; V was cut back by 2 bases and J by 0 bases. This CDR3 is built from 15 residues. The germline V gene has CDR1 SGDLS and CDR2 YYNGEE. CDR3 sequence: CASSVLSGSTDTQYF. In nucleotides, the CDR3 is TGTGCCAGCAGCGTCCTTAGCGGGAGCACAGATACGCAGTATTTT.

CDR3 sequence reads: CASSLTAYTGELFF. In nucleotides, the CDR3 is TGTGCCAGCAGCCTGACAGCTTACACCGGGGAGCTGTTTTTT. The chain is built from TRBV13 and TRBJ2-2; D possibly corresponds to TRBD1 (5 bases). This CDR3 has 14 residues. V gave up 5 bases and J gave up 3 bases, with 10 bases separating them. CDR1 is PRHDT, CDR2 FYEKMQ, per germline (reference sequence).

This rearrangement joins TRBV6-5 to TRBJ2-7, with D perhaps matching TRBD1 (6 bases). Trimming removed 5 bases at V and 1 base at J, with 9 bases between. The germline V gene encodes CDR1 MNHEY and CDR2 SVGAGI. The CDR3 contains 13 residues. The CDR3 DNA reads TGTGCCAGCAGTAAGGGACAATCCTACGAGCAGTACTTC. It codes for CASSKGQSYEQYF.

This sequence joins TRBV29-1 and TRBJ1-5, with 7 bases aligning to TRBD1. There are 15 residues in the CDR3. With 4 bases clipped from V and 3 bases from J, the junction kept 9 bases outside the gene matches. Germline-derived CDR1 and CDR2 are SQVTM and ANQGSEA. The CDR3 coding sequence is TGCAGCGTTGTCGAGGGGGCTCCCTCCAATCAGCCCCAGCATTTT. The encoded protein is CSVVEGAPSNQPQHF.

The rearrangement joins TRBV7-3 to TRBJ2-3; D possibly uses TRBD1 or TRBD2 (5 bases each). CDR1 and CDR2 from the germline V gene are SGHTA and FQGTGA. CDR3 length equals 15 residues. The V end was cut by 0 bases, the J end by 5 bases, with 12 bases between. The CDR3 loop is CASSLTPGGGDTQYF. DNA for the CDR3: TGTGCCAGCAGCTTAACCCCTGGGGGTGGAGATACGCAGTATTTT.

The chain has TRBV27 and TRBJ2-3; maybe TRBD2 (5 bases). Germline V lookup: CDR1 MNHEY, CDR2 SMNVEV (reference sequence). Between the trimmed V and J ends, which lost 3 bases and 6 bases, there was a span of 13 bases. This CDR3 comprises 14 residues. The CDR3 spells CASSLYGIGDTQYF. The DNA for the CDR3 is TGTGCCAGCAGTTTGTACGGGATAGGGGATACGCAGTATTTT.

The chain joins TRBV10-3 to TRBJ2-7, with D tentatively TRBD2 (6 bases). Germline assignment: CDR1 ENHRY and CDR2 SYGVKD. Trimming pared 8 bases from V and 5 bases from J, leaving 16 bases between. This CDR3 has 13 amino acids. The CDR3 sequence is CAIAGPGGNEQYF. For the CDR3, the DNA is TGTGCCATCGCAGGTCCTGGGGGGAACGAGCAGTACTTC.

CDR3 amino acids: CASSFLTSPTYEQYF. The CDR3 nucleotides are TGTGCCAGCAGCTTTCTGACTAGCCCTACCTACGAGCAGTACTTC. V and J are TRBV7-8 and TRBJ2-7, with 7 nucleotides matching TRBD2. CDR3 length: 15 residues. Losses at the gene ends were 3 bases for V and 2 bases for J; bases not matched to a gene: 7. Germline CDR1 and CDR2: SGHVS and FQNEAQ.

The gene calls are TRBV6-1 and TRBJ2-7, with no clear D. This CDR3 has 12 residues. V lost 2 bases and J 2 bases, leaving 4 bases between the germline ends. In germline, CDR1 is MNHNS, CDR2 SASEGT. The CDR3: CASSEWTYEQYF. In DNA form, the CDR3 reads TGTGCCAGCAGTGAATGGACCTACGAGCAGTACTTC.